This T cell receptor (beta chain) was identified in a study of post-analysis software for immune sequencing data. About the research overall: Included among the disease courses, which were recorded for the cohort, were relapsing-remitting, secondary progressive and progressive-relapsing multiple sclerosis.

Libraries were made from TCR beta cDNA, and they carried unique molecular identifiers. From approximately 1 to 10 million T cells, 400,000 to 500,000 cDNA molecules were obtained. TCRdb used MiXCR to reprocess the PCR reads, holding one entry per CDR3 protein. Among roughly 800,000 distinct CDR3 sequences listed, under 60% were seen once. The CDR3 length is 16 residues. Germline lookup yields CDR1 SQVTM and CDR2 ANQGSEA. Trimming cost V 4 bases and J 6 bases, with 24 bases left between them. General study results and limits: Patients showed TRBV5-6, TRBV5-1 and TRBV20-1 among a few TRBV segments more frequent than in controls. F-measure co-clustering was strong for batch-matched samples. Controls' normalized Chao1 diversity significantly exceeded that of multiple sclerosis patients.

Of note for this clonotype: The antigen is undetermined.

V is TRBV29-1 and J is TRBJ1-1; TRBD1 is a possible D gene (5 bases). What was sequenced was blood. The receptor comes from a girl between 5 and 17 years old with multiple sclerosis. DNA for the CDR3: TGCAGCGTTGTGGGGGTAGGAGCCCTGGAGGTTGCTGAAGCTTTCTTT. It encodes CSVVGVGALEVAEAFF.